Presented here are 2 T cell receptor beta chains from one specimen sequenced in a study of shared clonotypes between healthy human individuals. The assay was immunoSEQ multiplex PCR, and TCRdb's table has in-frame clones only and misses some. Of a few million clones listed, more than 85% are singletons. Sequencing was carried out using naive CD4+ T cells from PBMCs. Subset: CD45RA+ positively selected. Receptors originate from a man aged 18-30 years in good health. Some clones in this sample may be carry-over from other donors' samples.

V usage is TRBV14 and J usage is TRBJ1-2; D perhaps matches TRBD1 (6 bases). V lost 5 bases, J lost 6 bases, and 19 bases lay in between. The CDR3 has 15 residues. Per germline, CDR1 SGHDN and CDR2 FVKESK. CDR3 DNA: TGTGCCAGCAGCGTCCGGGGATGGGGGCTGGATGGCTACACCTTC. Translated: CASSVRGWGLDGYTF.

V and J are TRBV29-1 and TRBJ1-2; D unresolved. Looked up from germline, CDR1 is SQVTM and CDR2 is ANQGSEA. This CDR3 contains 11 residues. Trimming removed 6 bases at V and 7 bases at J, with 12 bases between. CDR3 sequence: CSVPQRTGYTF. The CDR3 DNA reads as TGCAGCGTCCCCCAAAGGACTGGCTACACCTTC.